The 25 T cell receptor beta chains given below trace back to one sample, sequenced in a study of T cell responses to AZD1222 COVID-19 vaccine. Assay used: immunoSEQ multiplex PCR; TCRdb lists only in-frame clones, some missing. In the table there are over 150,000 clones, 90% of which are singletons. Sequences were derived from peripheral blood, sampled on day 0 of AZD1222 vaccination. The receptors come from an adult in good health.

The chain combines TRBV7-9 with TRBJ2-3; D gene uncertain. Trimming stripped 1 base from V and 8 bases from J, with 10 bases between. CDR1 SEHNR and CDR2 FQNEAQ come from the germline V gene (reference sequence). The CDR3 is 13 residues long. This CDR3 reads CASSLGPDPTQYF. CDR3 sequence (DNA): TGTGCCAGCAGCTTAGGGCCCGACCCTACGCAGTATTTT.

V and J are TRBV6-1 and TRBJ2-1; 11 bases align to TRBD2. V lost 2 bases, J lost 6 bases, and 3 bases stayed unmatched. Germline V gene data show CDR1 as MNHNS and CDR2 as SASEGT. The CDR3 runs to 15 residues. CDR3 residues: CASSELLAGGNEQFF. CDR3 sequence (DNA): TGTGCCAGCAGTGAATTGCTAGCGGGAGGCAATGAGCAGTTCTTC.

This sequence joins TRBV29-1 and TRBJ1-3; the D is unclear. Germline V gives CDR1 SQVTM, CDR2 ANQGSEA. This CDR3 is 13 amino acids long. The V gene lost 4 bases and the J gene lost 2 bases, with 9 bases spanning the gap. The CDR3 reads CSVVTDTGNTIYF. CDR3 DNA sequence: TGCAGCGTTGTAACGGATACTGGAAACACCATATATTTT.

The rearrangement links TRBV6-5 to TRBJ1-2, with D unresolved. Trimming shortened V by 5 bases and J by 2 bases, and 6 bases separated the two germline ends. This CDR3 has 12 residues. The germline gives CDR1 MNHEY, CDR2 SVGAGI. CDR3 protein: CASSRSNYGYTF. In DNA, the CDR3 is TGTGCCAGCAGTAGGTCCAACTATGGCTACACCTTC.

The chain uses TRBV25-1 and TRBJ2-7, with TRBD2 matching over 8 bases. The CDR3 runs 13 residues. Germline trimming cut 4 bases from V and 3 bases from J; bases unmatched to any gene: 2. CDR1 MGHDK and CDR2 SYGVNS come from the germline V gene. CDR3 loop: CASSAAGGYEQYF. In DNA form, the CDR3 reads TGTGCCAGCAGTGCGGCGGGGGGCTACGAGCAGTACTTC.

V usage is TRBV27 and J usage is TRBJ2-3, with 10 positions matching TRBD2. The junction had 8 bases not matched to a gene; V was cut back by 5 bases and J by 3 bases. The CDR3 has 16 amino acids. CDR1 is MNHEY, CDR2 SMNVEV, per germline (reference sequence). The CDR3 sequence: CASSPWGSGGTDTQYF. For the CDR3, the DNA is TGTGCCAGCAGTCCTTGGGGTAGCGGGGGGACAGATACGCAGTATTTT.

This clone was found once. The J gene is TRBJ2-7, the V gene TRBV19, with a possible D match to TRBD2 (5 bases). Germline V gene lookup returns CDR1 LNHDA and CDR2 SQIVND (reference sequence). V dropped 5 bases and J dropped 2 bases, with 13 bases sitting between them. The length of the CDR3 is 14 residues. The CDR3 DNA reads TGTGCCAGTAGTCGGGTCGGGGTAACCTACGAGCAGTACTTC. Translating it yields CASSRVGVTYEQYF.

This chain links TRBV4-2 with TRBJ1-6; a possible D gene is TRBD1 (6 bases). This CDR3 contains 14 residues. The germline V gene encodes CDR1 LGHNA and CDR2 YNFKEQ. The V and J ends lost 1 base and 10 bases respectively, with 11 bases between them. CDR3 region: CASSQGRGGSPLHF. In DNA form, the CDR3 reads TGTGCCAGCAGCCAAGGCAGGGGAGGGTCACCCCTCCACTTT.

The chain is built from TRBV28 and TRBJ1-2; D is perhaps TRBD1 (6 bases). The CDR3 is 13 amino acids. Trimming removed 4 bases from V and 5 bases from J, with 11 bases in between. The germline CDR1 and CDR2 sequences are MDHEN and SYDVKM. In DNA form, the CDR3 reads TGTGCCAGCAGTTCTTTACAGGGATATGGCTACACCTTC. Translation gives CASSSLQGYGYTF.

V usage is TRBV27 and J usage is TRBJ1-5; D not certain. Germline values: CDR1 MNHEY, CDR2 SMNVEV (reference sequence). The V end was cut by 6 bases, the J end by 1 base, with 7 bases between. This CDR3 has 13 amino acids. This CDR3 is CASRQDSNQPQHF. Written as DNA, the CDR3 is TGTGCCAGCAGACAAGACAGCAATCAGCCCCAGCATTTT.

The V call is TRBV25-1, the J call TRBJ1-5, with TRBD1 matching 7 bases. V gave up 5 bases and J gave up 1 base; unmatched junction bases: 2. The CDR3 runs 14 residues. Germline-derived CDR1 and CDR2 are MGHDK and SYGVNS. The CDR3 nucleotides read TGTGCCAGCAGTAAGGGACAGAGCAATCAGCCCCAGCATTTT. Encoded protein: CASSKGQSNQPQHF.

This rearrangement joins TRBV7-9 to TRBJ2-5; TRBD2 aligns across 8 bases. Germline CDR1 and CDR2: SEHNR and FQNEAQ (reference sequence). The CDR3 runs 14 residues. V gave up 5 bases and J gave up 4 bases; unmatched junction bases: 6. CDR3 residues: CASSPGLAAETQYF. Written as DNA, the CDR3 is TGTGCCAGCAGCCCCGGACTAGCAGCAGAGACCCAGTACTTC.

This clone was detected only once. The chain uses TRBV6-5 and TRBJ2-7; D remains unclear. The CDR3 consists of 15 residues. Deletions cut 0 bases from V and 2 bases from J, with 11 bases between. Germline V gene lookup returns CDR1 MNHEY and CDR2 SVGAGI. In nucleotides, the CDR3 is TGTGCCAGCAGTTACTCTTCCGGGTACCCCTACGAGCAGTACTTC. Encoded protein: CASSYSSGYPYEQYF.

This chain links TRBV9 with TRBJ1-4; 8 nucleotides align to TRBD1. Germline V CDR1 and CDR2: SGDLS, YYNGEE. The CDR3 is 16 amino acids. With 4 bases clipped from V and 6 bases from J, the junction kept 11 bases outside the gene matches. The CDR3 nucleotides are TGTGCCAGCAGCCCCCGTATAGGACAGGGTGATGAAAAACTGTTTTTT. Translated: CASSPRIGQGDEKLFF.

The V call is TRBV27, the J call TRBJ1-2, with D perhaps TRBD1 (5 bases). Germline V lookup: CDR1 MNHEY, CDR2 SMNVEV (reference sequence). The CDR3 spans 13 residues. Trimming stripped 1 base from V and 6 bases from J, with 9 bases between. CDR3 in amino acids: CASSLWGGDGYTF. The CDR3 DNA sequence: TGTGCCAGCAGTTTATGGGGGGGTGATGGCTACACCTTC.

V gene TRBV2 combines with J gene TRBJ1-2; 7 bases line up with TRBD1. The CDR3 runs to 13 residues. Germline-derived CDR1 and CDR2 are SNHLY and FYNNEI. The trim removed 5 bases at V and 5 bases at J, leaving 5 bases unmatched. In DNA form, the CDR3 reads TGTGCCAGCAGTTTCGGGACAGCTTATGGCTACACCTTC. Residues: CASSFGTAYGYTF.

V gene TRBV6-5 combines with J gene TRBJ1-1, with D possibly being TRBD1 (6 bases). Germline-derived CDR1 and CDR2 are MNHEY and SVGAGI. V was clipped by 3 bases and J by 0 bases, with 11 bases between them. The CDR3 has 15 residues. The CDR3 DNA reads as TGTGCCAGCAGTTATACGGGACACCTGAACACTGAAGCTTTCTTT. Its translation: CASSYTGHLNTEAFF.

V is TRBV3-1 (or the pseudogene TRBV3-2) and J is TRBJ2-5; D is unresolved. V lost 1 base to trimming and J lost 2 bases, with 8 bases between them. The CDR3 has 14 amino acids. Germline V gene data show CDR1 as LGHDT and CDR2 as YNNKEL (reference sequence). The CDR3 loop is CASSQVGVQETQYF. The CDR3 DNA follows: TGTGCCAGCAGCCAAGTAGGCGTGCAAGAGACCCAGTACTTC.

The chain has TRBV14 and TRBJ1-2; D may be TRBD1 (5 bases). Trimming stripped 0 bases from V and 11 bases from J, with 13 bases between. CDR3 length: 13 residues. In germline, CDR1 is SGHDN, CDR2 FVKESK. DNA of the CDR3: TGTGCCAGCAGCCAAGAAGTCCGGGGGTTGTACACCTTC. Encoded protein: CASSQEVRGLYTF.

This chain uses TRBV12-5 with TRBJ1-3; D call uncertain. This CDR3 region has 14 residues. The V gene lost 6 bases and the J gene lost 0 bases, with 9 bases spanning the gap. From germline, CDR1 is LGHNT and CDR2 FRNRAP. CDR3 nucleotides: TGTGCTAGTGGGTCACGGAACTCTGGAAACACCATATATTTT. Its translation is CASGSRNSGNTIYF.

In nucleotides, the CDR3 is TGTGCCAGCAGCACTAGGGGGAACTATGGCTACACCTTC. Protein product: CASSTRGNYGYTF. The chain has TRBV3-1 (or the pseudogene TRBV3-2) and TRBJ1-2; D might be TRBD1 (6 bases). This CDR3 has 13 residues. V dropped 5 bases and J dropped 2 bases, with 9 bases sitting between them. The germline V gene has CDR1 LGHDT and CDR2 YNNKEL (reference sequence).

The chain carries TRBV11-2 and TRBJ2-6, with D perhaps TRBD1 (5 bases). CDR1 and CDR2 from the germline V gene are SGHAT and FQNNGV. CDR3 length: 13 residues. V lost 5 bases to trimming and J lost 4 bases, with 6 bases between them. CDR3 sequence reads: CASSQGGANVLTF. CDR3 DNA sequence: TGTGCCAGCAGCCAGGGAGGGGCCAACGTCCTGACTTTC. Combining the CDR3 with reference TRBV11-2 and TRBJ2-6 gives the whole variable domain EAGVAQSPRYKIIEKRQSVAFWCNPISGHATLYWYQQILGQGPKLLIQFQNNGVVDDSQLPKDRFSAERLKGVDSTLKIQPAKLEDSAVYLCASSQGGANVLTFGAGSRLTVL.

This chain links TRBV6-5 with TRBJ1-2; a weak D match, TRBD1 (5 bases). The V gene lost 5 bases and the J gene lost 4 bases, with 14 bases spanning the gap. CDR1 MNHEY and CDR2 SVGAGI come from the germline V gene. The CDR3 is 14 residues long. The CDR3 protein is CASSLREAGYGYTF. The CDR3 DNA reads TGTGCCAGCAGTCTCAGGGAGGCTGGCTATGGCTACACCTTC.

The chain links TRBV3-1 (or the pseudogene TRBV3-2) to TRBJ2-5, with D perhaps TRBD2 (5 bases). V was clipped by 5 bases and J by 5 bases, with 12 bases between them. The CDR3 runs to 13 residues. Germline lookup yields CDR1 LGHDT and CDR2 YNNKEL (reference sequence). CDR3 region: CASSRGGRETQYF. DNA of the CDR3: TGTGCCAGCAGCAGAGGAGGAAGGGAGACCCAGTACTTC.

V is TRBV7-8 and J is TRBJ1-5, with D maybe TRBD1 (6 bases). This CDR3 is 15 amino acids long. Germline CDR1 is SGHVS and CDR2 is FQNEAQ. V was shortened by 1 base and J by 7 bases, with 14 bases between the two germline ends. DNA for the CDR3: TGTGCCAGCAGCTTAGGAGTACAGGGCGGGCAGCCCCAGCATTTT. Protein sequence: CASSLGVQGGQPQHF.